This T cell receptor (beta chain) appears in the sequencing data of a study of shared clonotypes between healthy human individuals. Study-wide results and caveats: Sampling covered blood only; tissue repertoires likely differ.

Of note for this clone: Its antigen is not known.

Trimming cost V 0 bases and J 5 bases, with 10 bases left between them. The CDR3 has 14 amino acids. In germline, CDR1 is SGHRS, CDR2 YFSETQ. Profiled with immunoSEQ multiplex PCR; TCRdb holds only in-frame clones, not every one. The table records 1,400,000 or so clones, approximately 98.5% of them present only once. The donors were adults (healthy and HIV-negative) with no recent acute infections or vaccinations. This rearrangement joins TRBV5-1 to TRBJ2-3, with D unresolved. Input material: naive CD4+ T cells sorted from blood. Noted subset: CD45RA+ positively selected. This TCR was recovered from a man between 25 and 39 years old in good health. The DNA of the CDR3 is TGCGCCAGCAGCTTGGGCACCATGGGAGATACGCAGTATTTT. Amino acids: CASSLGTMGDTQYF.